This TCR beta chain stems from a study of somatic mutations in cytotoxic T cells in rheumatoid arthritis. Clones were read by immunoSEQ multiplex PCR, and TCRdb kept only the in-frame ones, dropping some. The sample records 9,500 to 15,000 clones, roughly four fifths being singletons. This clone was counted a few times. It is likely a read error: a sequence one base away is far more abundant. The CDR3 extends over 14 amino acids. Germline V gives CDR1 GTSNPN, CDR2 SVGIG (reference sequence). With 7 bases clipped from V and 2 bases from J, the junction kept 6 bases outside the gene matches. The rearrangement links TRBV30 to TRBJ1-3; TRBD1 agrees at 9 bases. The clonotype comes from a woman aged 55-75 years in good health. Sequences were obtained from CD8+ T cells sorted from blood. The CDR3 here is CASMTGGTGNTIYF. The CDR3 nucleotides read TGTGCCTCCATGACAGGGGGAACTGGAAACACCATATATTTT.